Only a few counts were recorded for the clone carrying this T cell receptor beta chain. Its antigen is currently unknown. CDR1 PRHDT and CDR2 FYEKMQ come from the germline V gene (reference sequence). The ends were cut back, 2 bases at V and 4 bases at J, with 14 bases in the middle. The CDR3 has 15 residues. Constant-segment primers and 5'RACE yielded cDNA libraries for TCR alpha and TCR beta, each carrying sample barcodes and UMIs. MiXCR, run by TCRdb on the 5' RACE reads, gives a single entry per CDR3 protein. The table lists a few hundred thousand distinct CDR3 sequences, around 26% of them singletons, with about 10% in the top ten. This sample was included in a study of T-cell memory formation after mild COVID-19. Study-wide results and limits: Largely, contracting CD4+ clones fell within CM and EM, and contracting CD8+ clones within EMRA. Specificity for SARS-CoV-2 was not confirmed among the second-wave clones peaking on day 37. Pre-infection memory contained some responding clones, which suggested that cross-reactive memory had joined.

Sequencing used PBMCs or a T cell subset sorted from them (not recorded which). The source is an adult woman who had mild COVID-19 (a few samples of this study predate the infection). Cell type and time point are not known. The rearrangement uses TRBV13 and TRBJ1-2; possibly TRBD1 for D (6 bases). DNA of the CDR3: TGTGCCAGCAGCTTATCTCGACAGGCGGTCTATGGCTACACCTTC. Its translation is CASSLSRQAVYGYTF.